The present entry profiles one TCR beta chain with its context. The CDR3 loop spans 13 amino acids. The ends lost 10 bases at V and 1 base at J; junction bases unmatched: 4. CDR1 is SGHNT and CDR2 is YENEEA in the germline V gene. In each case, RNA was isolated and then reverse transcribed into cDNA as the sequencing template. Using immunoSEQ multiplex PCR, the repertoire was profiled, and TCRdb retains in-frame clones only, with some absent. The sample holds 120,000 or so clones, more than 30% seen once. The data originate from a study of CD8+ T cells in alopecia areata. Overall study context: The drug, tofacitinib, lasted 6 to 18 months, followed by 6 months off drug.

The sample comprised CD4+ T cells sorted from blood. The gene calls are TRBV11-3 and TRBJ1-1; 9 positions match TRBD1. This receptor was identified in a human donor with alopecia areata. CDR3 sequence: CAIGQGRNTEAFF. DNA for the CDR3: TGTGCCATCGGACAGGGGAGGAACACTGAAGCTTTCTTT.